This T cell receptor beta chain comes out of a study of identical twins. TCRdb reprocessed the 5' RACE reads via MiXCR and lists one record per CDR3 protein. The table lists 600,000 to 800,000 distinct CDR3 sequences, over 20% of them singletons. Germline CDR1 and CDR2: ENHRY and SYGVKD. The length of the CDR3 is 17 residues. Trimming left V 4 bases short and J 6 bases short, with 22 bases between. A few counts support this clonotype. These data also featured in a second study, about T cells expressing NK-cell markers.

This clonotype was obtained from a woman aged 18 to 35 in good health. The genes are TRBV10-3 and TRBJ2-1, with a weak D call TRBD2 (6 bases). Sample: PBMCs. CDR3 sequence (DNA): TGTGCCATCAGTGGGGGAGGTAATCGACTAGGGATCAATGAGCAGTTCTTC. Translation: CAISGGGNRLGINEQFF.